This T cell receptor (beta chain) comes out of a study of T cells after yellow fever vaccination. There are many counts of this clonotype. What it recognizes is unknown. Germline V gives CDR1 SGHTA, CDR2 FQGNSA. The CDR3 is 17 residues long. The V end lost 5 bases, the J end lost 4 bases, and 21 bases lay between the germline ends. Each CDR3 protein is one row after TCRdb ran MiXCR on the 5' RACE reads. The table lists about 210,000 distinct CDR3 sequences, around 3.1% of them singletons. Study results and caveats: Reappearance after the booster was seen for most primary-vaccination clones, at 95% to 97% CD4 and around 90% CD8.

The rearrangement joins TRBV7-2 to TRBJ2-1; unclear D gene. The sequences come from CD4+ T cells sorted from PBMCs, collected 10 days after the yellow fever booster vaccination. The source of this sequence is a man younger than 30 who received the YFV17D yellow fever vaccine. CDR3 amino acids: CASSRNYGRDGYNEQFF. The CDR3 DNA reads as TGTGCCAGCAGCCGAAATTATGGGCGTGATGGATACAATGAGCAGTTCTTC.